The 14 T cell receptor beta chains listed next were all sequenced from one sample in a study of blood T cells in healthy people across ages. It was with a sample-barcoded 5' primer and a J-beta primer mix that a second PCR of about 6 to 12 cycles was run. TCRdb re-called the 5' RACE reads through MiXCR, storing one row per CDR3 protein. The repertoire includes about a million distinct CDR3 sequences, around 48% of them detected once, and roughly 13% sits in the top ten. The sequenced sample consisted of blood. These receptors all come from a man aged 25 to 45 in good health.

This clonotype was recorded a few times. CDR3 bases: TGTGCCAGCAGCTTAGACCTGGACAGGGCCAACTATGGCTACACCTTC. Translated, it gives CASSLDLDRANYGYTF. The rearrangement uses TRBV7-2 and TRBJ1-2; 8 nucleotides align to TRBD1. J was trimmed by 2 bases and V by 1 base; bases with no gene match: 6. The CDR3 loop spans 16 amino acids. Germline V gene lookup returns CDR1 SGHTA and CDR2 FQGNSA. The entire variable domain, with the rest obtained from reference TRBV7-2 and TRBJ1-2, is as follows: GAGVSQSPSNKVTEKGKDVELRCDPISGHTALYWYRQSLGQGLEFLIYFQGNSAPDKSGLPSDRFSAERTGGSVSTLTIQRTQQEDSAVYLCASSLDLDRANYGYTFGSGTRLTVV.

The sample holds a few counts of this clonotype. The chain is built from TRBV6-5 and TRBJ2-7; 10 bases map to TRBD2. The CDR3 covers 15 residues. Germline CDR1 is MNHEY and CDR2 is SVGAGI. J was trimmed by 0 bases and V by 6 bases; bases with no gene match: 5. DNA of the CDR3: TGTGCCAGCAGGATAGCGGGGGGTAGCTCCTACGAGCAGTACTTC. As protein: CASRIAGGSSYEQYF.

A few counts support this clonotype. The V call is TRBV6-2 or TRBV6-3, the J call TRBJ1-4; D might be TRBD1 (5 bases). Germline V gene lookup returns CDR1 MNHEY and CDR2 SVGEGT. This CDR3 spans 12 amino acids. Trimming left V 5 bases short and J 12 bases short, with 13 bases between. CDR3: CASSAIGQQLFF. CDR3 coding DNA: TGTGCCAGCAGTGCCATCGGACAACAACTGTTTTTT.

The V gene is TRBV3-1, the J gene TRBJ1-2; D gene ambiguous. The CDR3 loop spans 17 amino acids. The germline gives CDR1 LGHDT, CDR2 YNNKEL (reference sequence). Trimming took off 1 base at V and 0 bases at J, with 15 bases between the two ends. The DNA for the CDR3 is TGTGCCAGCAGCCAAGGTGGCAGGCCCTCCTCTAACTATGGCTACACCTTC. Encoded protein: CASSQGGRPSSNYGYTF.

V is TRBV6-6 and J is TRBJ1-1; 7 bases line up with TRBD1. Germline V gives CDR1 MNHNY, CDR2 SVGAGI (reference sequence). The CDR3 length is 16 residues. Losses at the gene ends were 2 bases for V and 3 bases for J; bases not matched to a gene: 9. CDR3 loop: CASSYPRADRDTEAFF. Written as DNA, the CDR3 is TGTGCCAGCAGTTACCCCCGGGCCGACAGGGACACTGAAGCTTTCTTT.

This clonotype turned up a few times. The chain has TRBV28 and TRBJ2-1; perhaps TRBD1 as D (6 bases). Germline CDR1 is MDHEN and CDR2 is SYDVKM. The CDR3 has 13 residues. V was shortened by 9 bases and J by 13 bases, with 22 bases between the two germline ends. This CDR3 is CASKQGPGELQFF. For the CDR3, the DNA is TGTGCCAGTAAACAGGGTCCTGGGGAACTACAGTTCTTC.

This clonotype was seen more than once but under ten times. A single base separates this from a much larger clone, so it may be a read error. This sequence joins TRBV4-3 and TRBJ2-7, with D tentatively TRBD1 (5 bases). With 8 bases removed from V and 7 bases from J, the gap between germline ends came to 18 bases. This CDR3 region has 13 residues. Germline loops: CDR1 LGHNA, CDR2 YSLEER. For the CDR3, the DNA is TGCGCCAGCGGGGCTAGGAGTTCGAATGAGCAGTACTTC. It codes for CASGARSSNEQYF.

This clonotype was detected once. The CDR3 is CASSFLGAGTDTQYF. CDR3 sequence (DNA): TGTGCCAGCAGTTTTCTGGGGGCCGGCACAGATACGCAGTATTTT. V is TRBV27 and J is TRBJ2-3; D perhaps matches TRBD1 (6 bases). The V gene's germline CDR1 is MNHEY and CDR2 SMNVEV (reference sequence). Trimming removed 3 bases at V and 1 base at J, with 11 bases between. The CDR3 consists of 15 residues.

There are a few counts of this clonotype. The J gene is TRBJ2-1, the V gene TRBV29-1, with D perhaps TRBD1 (5 bases). Germline values: CDR1 SQVTM, CDR2 ANQGSEA. This CDR3 has 15 residues. Trimming shortened V by 5 bases and J by 0 bases, and 14 bases separated the two germline ends. The CDR3 DNA is TGCAGCGTTAGGGCAGGGCCGAGCTCCTACAATGAGCAGTTCTTC. Translation: CSVRAGPSSYNEQFF.

This clonotype appeared a few times. J is TRBJ1-6 and V is TRBV29-1; D gene uncertain. This CDR3 has 14 amino acids. CDR1 and CDR2 from the germline V gene are SQVTM and ANQGSEA. V was cut by 4 bases and J by 5 bases, with 12 bases left in between. In nucleotides, the CDR3 is TGCAGCGTTGGGGAGGGCAGAAATAATTCACCCCTCCACTTT. Its translation is CSVGEGRNNSPLHF.

CDR3 residues: CASSEFPSTDTQYF. In nucleotides, the CDR3 is TGTGCCAGCAGTGAATTCCCTAGCACAGATACGCAGTATTTT. This chain links TRBV6-1 with TRBJ2-3; D unclear. Germline V lookup: CDR1 MNHNS, CDR2 SASEGT. The V gene lost 2 bases and the J gene lost 0 bases, with 6 bases spanning the gap. The CDR3 length is 14 residues.

The chain uses TRBV5-5 and TRBJ2-4; TRBD1 agrees at 10 bases. Near its end, the DNA agrees better with TRBJ2-7, so the J call may be wrong. In germline, CDR1 is SGHKS, CDR2 YYEKEE (reference sequence). There are 14 residues in the CDR3. The CDR3, as DNA: TGTGCCAGCAGCTCAGGACAGGGGGACGACGAGCAGTACTTC. Translated, it gives CASSSGQGDDEQYF.

The table lists this clonotype with a count of one. The rearrangement uses TRBV7-9 and TRBJ2-3; no reliable D call. The CDR3 consists of 15 residues. The V end was cut by 5 bases, the J end by 3 bases, with 15 bases between. Germline CDR1 and CDR2: SEHNR and FQNEAQ (reference sequence). DNA for the CDR3: TGTGCCAGCAGCCGTCACCAAGGTTCAACAGATACGCAGTATTTT. This sequence encodes CASSRHQGSTDTQYF.

This clonotype turned up a few times. The chain carries TRBV6-2 or TRBV6-3 and TRBJ2-3, with D perhaps matching TRBD2 (6 bases). Germline V CDR1 and CDR2: MNHEY, SVGEGT. The CDR3 contains 17 residues. With 6 bases removed from V and 3 bases from J, the gap between germline ends came to 22 bases. In DNA, the CDR3 is TGTGCCAGCAGCTCTCTAGCGTTGGGTATCAGAACAGATACGCAGTATTTT. Encoded protein: CASSSLALGIRTDTQYF.